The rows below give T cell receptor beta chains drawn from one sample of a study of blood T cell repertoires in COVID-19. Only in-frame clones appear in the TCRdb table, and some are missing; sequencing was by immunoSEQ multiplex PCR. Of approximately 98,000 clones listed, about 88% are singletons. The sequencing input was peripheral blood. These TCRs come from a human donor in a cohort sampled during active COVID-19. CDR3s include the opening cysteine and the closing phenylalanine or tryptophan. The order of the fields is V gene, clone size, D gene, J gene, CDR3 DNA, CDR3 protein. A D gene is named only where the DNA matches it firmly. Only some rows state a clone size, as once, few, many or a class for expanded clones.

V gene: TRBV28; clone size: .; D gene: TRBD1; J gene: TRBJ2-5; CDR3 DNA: TGTGCCAGCAGTTTACGAGGGACAGGCCTGCAAGAGACCCAGTACTTC; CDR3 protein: CASSLRGTGLQETQYF
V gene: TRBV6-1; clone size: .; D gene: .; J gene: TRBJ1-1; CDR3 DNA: TGTGCCAGCAGTGAAGGAGTTCACACTGAAGCTTTCTTT; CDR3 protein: CASSEGVHTEAFF
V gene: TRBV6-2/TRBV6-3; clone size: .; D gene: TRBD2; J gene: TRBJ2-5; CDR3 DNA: TGTGCCAGCAGTAACTCCGGACTAGCGGGGGGGGAGCGGTACTTC; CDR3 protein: CASSNSGLAGGERYF
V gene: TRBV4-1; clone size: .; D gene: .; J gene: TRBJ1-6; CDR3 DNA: TGCGCCAGCAGCCAAGCAAAGACAGTCACCTCGATGAAATATAATTCACCCCTCCACTTT; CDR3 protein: CASSQAKTVTSMKYNSPLHF
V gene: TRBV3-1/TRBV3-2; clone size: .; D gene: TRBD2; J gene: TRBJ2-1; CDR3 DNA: TGTGCCAGCAGCCTCTACGGGACTAGCGGGGACGTCTACAATGAGCAGTTCTTC; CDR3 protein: CASSLYGTSGDVYNEQFF
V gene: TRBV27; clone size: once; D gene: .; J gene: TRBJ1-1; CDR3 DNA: TGTGCCAGCAGTTTATACTCGAACACTGAAGCTTTCTTT; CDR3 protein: CASSLYSNTEAFF
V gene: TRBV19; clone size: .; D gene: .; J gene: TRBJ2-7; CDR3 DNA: TGTGCCAGTAGTGAGTTAGTGGGCATGAGCGAGCAGTACTTC; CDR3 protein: CASSELVGMSEQYF
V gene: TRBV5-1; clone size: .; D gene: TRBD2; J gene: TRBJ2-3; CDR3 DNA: TGCGCCAGCAAAACGTTAGCGGGAGGCCCAGATACGCAGTATTTT; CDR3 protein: CASKTLAGGPDTQYF
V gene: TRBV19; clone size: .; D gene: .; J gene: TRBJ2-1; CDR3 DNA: TGTGCCAGTAGGTCAGGCCTGAGCTCCTACAATGAGCAGTTCTTC; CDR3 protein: CASRSGLSSYNEQFF
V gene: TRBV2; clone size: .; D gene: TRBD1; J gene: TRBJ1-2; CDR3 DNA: TGTGCCAGCAGTGGGGACAGGGTTAACTATGGCTACACCTTC; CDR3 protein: CASSGDRVNYGYTF
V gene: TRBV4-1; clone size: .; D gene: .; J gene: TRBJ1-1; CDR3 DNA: TGCGCCAGCAGCCAACCTCCGGGAGGGAACACTGAAGCTTTCTTT; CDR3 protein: CASSQPPGGNTEAFF
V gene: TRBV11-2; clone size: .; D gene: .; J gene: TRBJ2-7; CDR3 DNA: TGTGCCAGCAGCCCCGAGGCCCTAACCTACGAGCAGTACTTC; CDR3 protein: CASSPEALTYEQYF
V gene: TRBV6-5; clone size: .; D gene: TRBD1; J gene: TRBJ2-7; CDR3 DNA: TGTGCCAGCAGTTACCGGACCGGGACAGCCGCCTACGAGCAGTACTTC; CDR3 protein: CASSYRTGTAAYEQYF
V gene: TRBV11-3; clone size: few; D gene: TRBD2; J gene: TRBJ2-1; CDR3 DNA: TGTGCCAGCAGCTTTAGCGGGGGGGCCAATGAGCAGTTCTTC; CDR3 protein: CASSFSGGANEQFF
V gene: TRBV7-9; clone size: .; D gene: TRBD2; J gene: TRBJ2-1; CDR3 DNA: TGTGCCAGCAGTAGCCTAGCGGGAGTGAATGAGCAGTTCTTC; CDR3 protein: CASSSLAGVNEQFF
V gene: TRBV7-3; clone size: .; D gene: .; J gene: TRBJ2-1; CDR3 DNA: TGTGCCAGCAGCTTAAAATCCGGGAGCTCCTACAATGAGCAGTTCTTC; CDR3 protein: CASSLKSGSSYNEQFF
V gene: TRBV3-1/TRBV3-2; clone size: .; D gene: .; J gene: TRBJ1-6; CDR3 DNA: TGTGCCAGCAGCCAGAGGTCCTATAATTCACCCCTCCACTTT; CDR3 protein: CASSQRSYNSPLHF
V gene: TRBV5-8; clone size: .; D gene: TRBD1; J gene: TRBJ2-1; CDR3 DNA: TGTGCCAGCAGCTCTGGACAGGGGGCATGGAATGAGCAGTTCTTC; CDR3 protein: CASSSGQGAWNEQFF
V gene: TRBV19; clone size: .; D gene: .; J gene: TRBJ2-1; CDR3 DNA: TGTGCCAGTAGTATTACGACGGGGTCCTACAATGAGCAGTTCTTC; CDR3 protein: CASSITTGSYNEQFF
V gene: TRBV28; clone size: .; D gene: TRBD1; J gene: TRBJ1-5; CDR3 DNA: TGTGCCAGCAGTTCGTGGACAGGGACCACGAGCAATCAGCCCCAGCATTTT; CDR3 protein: CASSSWTGTTSNQPQHF
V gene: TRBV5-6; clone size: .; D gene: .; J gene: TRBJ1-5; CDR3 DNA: TGTGCCAGCAGCCCACGGCGGGGCGGCAATCAGCCCCAGCATTTT; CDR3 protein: CASSPRRGGNQPQHF
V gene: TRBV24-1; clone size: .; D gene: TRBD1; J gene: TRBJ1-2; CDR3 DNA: TGTGCCACCGGGACAGGGGGCCGGTATGGCTACACCTTC; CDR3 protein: CATGTGGRYGYTF
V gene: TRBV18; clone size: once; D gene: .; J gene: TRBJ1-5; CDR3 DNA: TGTGCCAGCTCACCGGAGGGGAGTCAGCCCCAGCATTTT; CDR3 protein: CASSPEGSQPQHF
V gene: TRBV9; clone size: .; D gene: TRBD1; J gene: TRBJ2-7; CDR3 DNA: TGTGCCAGCAGCGGGGACAGGGGAGACGAGCAGTACTTC; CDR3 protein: CASSGDRGDEQYF
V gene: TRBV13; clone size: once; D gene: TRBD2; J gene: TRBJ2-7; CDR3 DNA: TGTGCCAGCAGCTCCCGACTCCTAGCGGGGGGACCCTACGAGCAGTACTTC; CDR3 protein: CASSSRLLAGGPYEQYF
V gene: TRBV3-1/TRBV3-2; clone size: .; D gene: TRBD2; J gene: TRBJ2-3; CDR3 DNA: TGTGCCAGCAGTCACAGCCCAGCGGGGGGCACAGATACGCAGTATTTT; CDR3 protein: CASSHSPAGGTDTQYF
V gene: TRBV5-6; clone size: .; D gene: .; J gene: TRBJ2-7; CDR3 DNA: TGTGCCAGCAGCCTAAACTACGAGCAGTACTTC; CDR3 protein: CASSLNYEQYF